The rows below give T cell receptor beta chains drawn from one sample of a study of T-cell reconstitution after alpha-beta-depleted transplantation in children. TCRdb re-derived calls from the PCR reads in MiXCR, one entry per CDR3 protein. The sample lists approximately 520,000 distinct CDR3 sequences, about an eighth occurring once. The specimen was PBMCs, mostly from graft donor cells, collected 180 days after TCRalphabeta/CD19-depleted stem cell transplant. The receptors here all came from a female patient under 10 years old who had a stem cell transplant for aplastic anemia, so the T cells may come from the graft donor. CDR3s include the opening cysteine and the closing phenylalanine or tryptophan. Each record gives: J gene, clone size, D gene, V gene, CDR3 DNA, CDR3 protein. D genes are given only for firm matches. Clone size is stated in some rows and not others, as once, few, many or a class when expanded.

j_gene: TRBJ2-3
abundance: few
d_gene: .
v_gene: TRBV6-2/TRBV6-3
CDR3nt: TGTGCCAGCAGTTACGGGCAGGGAGGCACAGATACGCAGTATTTT
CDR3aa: CASSYGQGGTDTQYF

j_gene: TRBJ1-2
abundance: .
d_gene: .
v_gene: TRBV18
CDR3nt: TGTGCCAGCTCACGGGGGACAACCACTAATAACTATGGCTACACCTTC
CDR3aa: CASSRGTTTNNYGYTF

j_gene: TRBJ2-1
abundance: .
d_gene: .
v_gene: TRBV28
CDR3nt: TGTGCCAGCAGGAGGGTTTTTGGTGAGCAGTTCTTC
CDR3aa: CASRRVFGEQFF

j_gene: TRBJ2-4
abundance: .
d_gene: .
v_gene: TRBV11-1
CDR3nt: TGTGCCAGCAGCCTCCGGCCCGGGACACTTATAGCCAAAAACAGTCAGTACTTC
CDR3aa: CASSLRPGTLIAKNSQYF

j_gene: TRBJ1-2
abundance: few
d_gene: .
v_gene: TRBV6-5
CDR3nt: TGTGCCAGCAGGTTTGGAGATGGCTACACCTTC
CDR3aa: CASRFGDGYTF

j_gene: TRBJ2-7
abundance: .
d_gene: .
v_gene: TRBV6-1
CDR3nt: TGTGCCAGCACGGCTAGCGCTACCTACGAGCAGTACTTC
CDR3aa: CASTASATYEQYF

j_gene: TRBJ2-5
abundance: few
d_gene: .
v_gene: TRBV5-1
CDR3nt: TGCGCCAGCAGCTTGGACCCCCACGGGGCCAAAGAAGAGACCCAGTACTTC
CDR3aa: CASSLDPHGAKEETQYF

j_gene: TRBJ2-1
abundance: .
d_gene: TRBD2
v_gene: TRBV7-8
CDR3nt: TGTGCCAGCAGCGGAAGAGAGGTCCCTAGCGGGAGGATTGAGCAGTTCTTC
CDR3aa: CASSGREVPSGRIEQFF

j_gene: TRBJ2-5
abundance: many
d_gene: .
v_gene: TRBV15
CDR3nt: TGTGCCACCAGCAGAGGCGCTCGGACGGTAGAGAGGACCCAGTACTTC
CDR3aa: CATSRGARTVERTQYF

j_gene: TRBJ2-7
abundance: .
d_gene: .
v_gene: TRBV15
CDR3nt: TGTGCCACCAGTAGTGCGGGACTTTACGAGCAGTACTTC
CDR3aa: CATSSAGLYEQYF

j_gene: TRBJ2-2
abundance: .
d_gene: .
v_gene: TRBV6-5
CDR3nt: TGTGCCAGCAGTTTTGGCCATTCCCAGAACACCGGGGAGCTGTTTTTT
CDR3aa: CASSFGHSQNTGELFF

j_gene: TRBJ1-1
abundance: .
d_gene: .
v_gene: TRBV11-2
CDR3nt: TGTGCCAGCAGCTGGGGGCGACAGCTAAACACTGAAGCTTTCTTT
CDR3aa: CASSWGRQLNTEAFF

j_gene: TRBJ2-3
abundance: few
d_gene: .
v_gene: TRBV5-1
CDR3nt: TGCGCCAGCGGTTTAAGGGCGGGCTCTAGCACAGATACGCAGTATTTT
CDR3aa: CASGLRAGSSTDTQYF

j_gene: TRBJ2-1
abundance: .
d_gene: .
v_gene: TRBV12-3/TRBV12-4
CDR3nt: TGTGCCAGCAGTGCTCCGGGGACTAGGGGGCGAGAGCAGTTCTTC
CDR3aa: CASSAPGTRGREQFF

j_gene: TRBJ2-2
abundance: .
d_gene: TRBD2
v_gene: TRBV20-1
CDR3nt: TGCAGTGCTAGAGATCTTCTTATGACTAGCGGGAGTCCCGGGGAGCTGTTTTTT
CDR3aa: CSARDLLMTSGSPGELFF

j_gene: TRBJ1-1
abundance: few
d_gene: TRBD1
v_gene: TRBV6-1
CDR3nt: TGTGCCAGCAGACGAAGAGGACAGGGAATAAACACTGAAGCTTTCTTT
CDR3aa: CASRRRGQGINTEAFF

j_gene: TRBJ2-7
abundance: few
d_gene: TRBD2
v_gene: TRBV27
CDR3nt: TGTGCCAGCAGTATCAGCGGGAGGGTCTACGAGCAGTACTTC
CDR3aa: CASSISGRVYEQYF

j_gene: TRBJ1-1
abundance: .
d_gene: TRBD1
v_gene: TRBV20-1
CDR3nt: TGCAGTGTTAGGGGGGGACAGACTTTAAACACTGAAGCTTTCTTT
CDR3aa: CSVRGGQTLNTEAFF

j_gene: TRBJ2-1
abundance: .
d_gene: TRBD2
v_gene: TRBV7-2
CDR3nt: TGTGCCAGCAGCTTAGGGTCGGGAGGGCGGGGGAATGAGCAGTTCTTC
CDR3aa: CASSLGSGGRGNEQFF

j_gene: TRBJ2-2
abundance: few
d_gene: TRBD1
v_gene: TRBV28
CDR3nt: TGTGCCAGCAGTTTAGGACAGGGTTTTTTCGCGAACACCGGGGAGCTGTTTTTT
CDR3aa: CASSLGQGFFANTGELFF

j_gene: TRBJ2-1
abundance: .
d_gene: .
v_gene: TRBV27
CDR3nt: TGTGCCAGCACTGCGACTAGTAGGACCTACAATGAGCAGTTCTTC
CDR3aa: CASTATSRTYNEQFF

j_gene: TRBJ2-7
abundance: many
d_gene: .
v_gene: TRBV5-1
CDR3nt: TGCGCCAGCAGCTTGGGACCGGGAGAGGTTTACGAGCAGTACTTC
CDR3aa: CASSLGPGEVYEQYF

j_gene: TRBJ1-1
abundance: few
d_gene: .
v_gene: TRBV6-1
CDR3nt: TGTGCCAGCAGCCGGGGACGGACGAACACTGAAGCTTTCTTT
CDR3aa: CASSRGRTNTEAFF

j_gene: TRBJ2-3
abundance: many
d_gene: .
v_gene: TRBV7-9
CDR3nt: TGTGCCAGCAGTTCGCCCCTTTTGGATACGCAGTATTTT
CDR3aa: CASSSPLLDTQYF

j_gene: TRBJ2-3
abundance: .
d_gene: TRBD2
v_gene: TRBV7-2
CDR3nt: TGTGCCAGCAGCTTCTTGTTCCATGCCTCCGGGACTAGCGGGAGGGCCCGAGGAGATACGCAGTATTTT
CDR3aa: CASSFLFHASGTSGRARGDTQYF

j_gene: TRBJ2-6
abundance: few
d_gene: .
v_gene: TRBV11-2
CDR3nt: TGTGCCAGCAGCTTATGGCCGTCTGGGGCCAACGTCCTGACTTTC
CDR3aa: CASSLWPSGANVLTF

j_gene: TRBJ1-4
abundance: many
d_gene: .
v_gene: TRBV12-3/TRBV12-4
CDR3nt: TGTGCCAGCAGTGAACCAGGGGAACTGTTTTTT
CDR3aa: CASSEPGELFF

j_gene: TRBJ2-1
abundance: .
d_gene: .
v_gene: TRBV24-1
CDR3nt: TGTGCCACCAGTGATCCAAGGGACTCGCCAATCGGTGAGCAGTTCTTC
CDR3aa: CATSDPRDSPIGEQFF

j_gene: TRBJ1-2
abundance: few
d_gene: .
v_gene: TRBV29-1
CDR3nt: TGCAGCGTTACGGGGGGTATAAGCTATGGCTACACCTTC
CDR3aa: CSVTGGISYGYTF

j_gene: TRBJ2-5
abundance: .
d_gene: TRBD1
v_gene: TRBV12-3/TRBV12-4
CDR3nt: TGTGCCAGCAGTCCCGGTGACAGGGGTGTAGAGACCCAGTACTTC
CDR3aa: CASSPGDRGVETQYF

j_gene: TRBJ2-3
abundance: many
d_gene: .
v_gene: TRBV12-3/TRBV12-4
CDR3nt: TGTGCCAGCGGCCAGACGGGAGCTTGGGCAGATACGCAGTATTTT
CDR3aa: CASGQTGAWADTQYF

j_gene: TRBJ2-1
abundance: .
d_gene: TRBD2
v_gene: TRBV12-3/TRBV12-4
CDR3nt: TGTGCCACCAGCCAGGAGGGACTAGCGGGTTACAATGAGCAGTTCTTC
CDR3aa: CATSQEGLAGYNEQFF

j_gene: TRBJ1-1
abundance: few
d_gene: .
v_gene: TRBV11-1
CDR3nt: TGTGCCAGCAGCCCGAGGTGGGGGTCGAACACTGAAGCTTTCTTT
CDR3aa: CASSPRWGSNTEAFF

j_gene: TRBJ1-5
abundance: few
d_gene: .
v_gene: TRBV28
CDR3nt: TGTGCCAGCAAGCAGAGCAATCAGCCCCAGCATTTT
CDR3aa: CASKQSNQPQHF

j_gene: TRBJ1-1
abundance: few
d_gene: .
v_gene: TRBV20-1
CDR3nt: TGCAGTGCTAGAGATTCCTCGGGATCCACTGAAGCTTTCTTT
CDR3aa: CSARDSSGSTEAFF

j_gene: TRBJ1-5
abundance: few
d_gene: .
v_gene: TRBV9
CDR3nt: TGTGCCAGCGGTCTGCGTGGGGATCAGCCCCAGCATTTT
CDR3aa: CASGLRGDQPQHF

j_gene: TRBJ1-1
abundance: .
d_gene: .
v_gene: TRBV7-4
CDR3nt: TGTGCCAGCAGCTTACTCGTACGGGGAGGGGCTCGAGCTTTCTTT
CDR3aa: CASSLLVRGGARAFF

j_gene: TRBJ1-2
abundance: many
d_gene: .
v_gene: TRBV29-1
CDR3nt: TGCAGCGTTGGGCCGAGGGGTCCCAACGGCTACACCTTC
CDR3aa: CSVGPRGPNGYTF

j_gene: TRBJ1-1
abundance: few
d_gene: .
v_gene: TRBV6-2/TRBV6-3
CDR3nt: TGTGCCAGCAGTTACTGGCCGGGTGTGGGGGTTGAAGCTTTCTTT
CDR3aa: CASSYWPGVGVEAFF

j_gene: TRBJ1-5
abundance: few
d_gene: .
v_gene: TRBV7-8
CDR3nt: TGTGCCAGCAGCTTAGCCAGCTATAGCAATCAGCCCCAGCATTTT
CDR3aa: CASSLASYSNQPQHF

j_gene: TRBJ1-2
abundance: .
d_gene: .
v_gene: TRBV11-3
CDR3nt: TGTGCCAGCAGCTTCCGCGTAGGGGGATTTGGGCCGGGGGGCTATGGCTACACCTTC
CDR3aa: CASSFRVGGFGPGGYGYTF

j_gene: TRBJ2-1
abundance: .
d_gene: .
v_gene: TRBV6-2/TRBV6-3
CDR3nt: TGTGCCAGCAGTTACTTACTACCGCTTGGGACGGATTACAATGAGCAGTTCTTC
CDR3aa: CASSYLLPLGTDYNEQFF

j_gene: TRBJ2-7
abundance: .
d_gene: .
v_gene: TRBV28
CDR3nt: TGTGCCAGCTGGGGGGCTAGCGAGAGGGGATACGAGCAGTACTTC
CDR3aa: CASWGASERGYEQYF

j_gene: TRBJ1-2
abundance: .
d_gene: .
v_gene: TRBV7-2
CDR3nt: TGTGCCAGCAGATATATTATAACCGGGACCCTAGATGGCTACACCTTC
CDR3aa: CASRYIITGTLDGYTF

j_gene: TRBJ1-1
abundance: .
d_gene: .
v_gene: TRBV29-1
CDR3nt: TGCAGCGGTCGGACCGGGACTTCGAACACTGAAGCTTTCTTT
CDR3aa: CSGRTGTSNTEAFF

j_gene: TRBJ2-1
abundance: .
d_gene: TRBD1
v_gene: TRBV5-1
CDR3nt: TGCGCCAGCCGAGGAGGGACAGGGTATCCGTATGAGCAGTTCTTC
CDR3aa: CASRGGTGYPYEQFF

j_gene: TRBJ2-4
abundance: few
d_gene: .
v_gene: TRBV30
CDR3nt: TGTGCCTGGAGTGTAGGGGGGAATTGGATTCAGTACTTC
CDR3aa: CAWSVGGNWIQYF

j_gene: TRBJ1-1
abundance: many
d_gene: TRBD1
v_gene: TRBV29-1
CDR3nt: TGCAGCGTTGGACAGGGCGTGAACACTGAAGCTTTCTTT
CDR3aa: CSVGQGVNTEAFF

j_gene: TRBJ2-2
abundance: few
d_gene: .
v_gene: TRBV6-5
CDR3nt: TGTGCCAGCAGTTACTCGCCCCTCGGCACCCGGGAGCTGTTTTTT
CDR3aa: CASSYSPLGTRELFF

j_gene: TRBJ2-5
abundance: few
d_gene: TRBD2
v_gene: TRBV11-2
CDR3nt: TGTGCCAGCAGCTTAATAGGACTAGCGGGAGGGTCCCCTCGTGAGACCCAGTACTTC
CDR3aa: CASSLIGLAGGSPRETQYF

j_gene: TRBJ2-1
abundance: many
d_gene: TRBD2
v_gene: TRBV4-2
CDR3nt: TGTGCCAGCACCGTAACTAGCGGGAGGGACAATGAGCAGTTCTTC
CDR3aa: CASTVTSGRDNEQFF

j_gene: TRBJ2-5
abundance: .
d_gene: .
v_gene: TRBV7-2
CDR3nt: TGTGCCAGCATTAGGAGGCTCGGAGAGACCCAGTACTTC
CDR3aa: CASIRRLGETQYF

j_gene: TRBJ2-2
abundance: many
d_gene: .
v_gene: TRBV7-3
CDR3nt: TGTGCCAGCAGCAACCGGGACCCGACCACCGGGGAGCTGTTTTTT
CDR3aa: CASSNRDPTTGELFF

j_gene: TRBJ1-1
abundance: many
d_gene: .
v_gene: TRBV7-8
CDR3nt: TGTGCCAGCAGCTATCGAAACACTGAAGCTTTCTTT
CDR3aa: CASSYRNTEAFF

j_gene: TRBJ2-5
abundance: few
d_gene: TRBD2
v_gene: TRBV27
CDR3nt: TGTGCCAGCAGACTAGCGGGAGGAGAGACCCAGTACTTC
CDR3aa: CASRLAGGETQYF